The 24 T cell receptor beta chains given below trace back to one sample, sequenced in a study of blood T cell repertoires in COVID-19. Assay: immunoSEQ multiplex PCR; the TCRdb copy retains only in-frame clones and omits some. The data show about 200,000 clones, with about 88% seen just once and about 4.6% held by the top ten. Sequenced sample: PBMCs or T cells enriched from blood (not recorded which). The receptors shown here come from a woman younger than 45 who had been exposed to COVID-19.

V and J are TRBV19 and TRBJ1-4; D is ambiguous. Germline CDR1 is LNHDA and CDR2 is SQIVND (reference sequence). This CDR3 region has 16 residues. V gave up 3 bases and J gave up 5 bases, with 16 bases separating them. As DNA, the CDR3 is TGTGCCAGTAGTATCTTTTTTGGGCAGATCAATGAAAAACTGTTTTTT. It encodes CASSIFFGQINEKLFF.

The chain combines TRBV27 with TRBJ2-3; TRBD2 aligns across 10 bases. From germline, CDR1 is MNHEY and CDR2 SMNVEV (reference sequence). V trimming: 3 bases; J trimming: 1 base; junction bases outside the gene matches: 1. This CDR3 spans 15 amino acids. CDR3 nucleotides: TGTGCCAGCAGTTTTACTAGCGGGGGCACAGATACGCAGTATTTT. Translating gives CASSFTSGGTDTQYF.

This clone was counted only a few times. CDR3 protein: CASSLEQVLGAYEQYF. Here the CDR3 DNA reads TGTGCCAGCAGCTTGGAACAGGTTTTAGGGGCCTACGAGCAGTACTTC. The rearrangement links TRBV5-8 to TRBJ2-7; D might be TRBD1 (5 bases). Trimming removed 0 bases from V and 2 bases from J, with 15 bases in between. The CDR3 sequence is 16 residues long. The germline V gene has CDR1 SGHTS and CDR2 YDEGEE.

The gene calls are TRBV5-5 and TRBJ2-7; 10 nucleotides line up with TRBD1. CDR3 size: 18 residues. Germline V gene sequence: CDR1 SGHKS, CDR2 YYEKEE (reference sequence). The V and J ends lost 4 bases and 3 bases, in that order; junction bases with no gene match: 16. The CDR3 reads CASSQGPLGTGEVYEQYF. The DNA of the CDR3 is TGTGCCAGCAGCCAAGGACCCCTCGGGACAGGGGAGGTCTACGAGCAGTACTTC. Combining the CDR3 with reference TRBV5-5 and TRBJ2-7 gives the whole variable domain DAGVTQSPTHLIKTRGQQVTLRCSPISGHKSVSWYQQVLGQGPQFIFQYYEKEERGRGNFPDRFSARQFPNYSSELNVNALLLGDSALYLCASSQGPLGTGEVYEQYFGPGTRLTVT.

V gene TRBV7-2 combines with J gene TRBJ2-3; 8 positions agree with TRBD2. V lost 5 bases, J lost 7 bases, and 11 bases stayed unmatched. Germline V gives CDR1 SGHTA, CDR2 FQGNSA. The CDR3 runs 15 residues. CDR3 nucleotides: TGTGCCAGCAGCCCTTTAACGGGGGGGCCGAATACGCAGTATTTT. It specifies CASSPLTGGPNTQYF.

This clone occurred once. The chain couples TRBV9 to TRBJ1-3; 8 bases line up with TRBD1. CDR3 length: 18 amino acids. After removal of 4 bases from V and 0 bases from J, the junction contained 12 bases not matched to a gene. Germline CDR1 SGDLS, CDR2 YYNGEE. DNA of the CDR3: TGTGCCAGCAGCCCAGGGGGCACCCCACAGTTCTCTGGAAACACCATATATTTT. This translates into CASSPGGTPQFSGNTIYF.

This rearrangement joins TRBV13 to TRBJ2-2; TRBD1 aligns across 9 bases. The CDR3 sequence is 17 residues long. J gave up 2 bases and V 1 base, and 5 bases lay outside the gene matches. Germline loops: CDR1 PRHDT, CDR2 FYEKMQ (reference sequence). CDR3 coding DNA: TGTGCCAGCAGCTTAGACAGGGGGCAGAGAAACACCGGGGAGCTGTTTTTT. The encoded protein is CASSLDRGQRNTGELFF.

The chain is built from TRBV10-3 and TRBJ2-3; TRBD2 agrees at 8 bases. The V segment lost 7 bases and the J segment 0 bases; nucleotides outside the gene matches: 3. The germline V gene has CDR1 ENHRY and CDR2 SYGVKD. This CDR3 has 14 residues. This CDR3 reads CAINSGDSTDTQYF. CDR3 bases: TGTGCCATCAATAGCGGGGATAGCACAGATACGCAGTATTTT.

The chain uses TRBV25-1 and TRBJ1-4, with no clear D. V was trimmed by 3 bases and J by 7 bases, leaving 6 bases between them. CDR3 length equals 12 residues. From germline, CDR1 is MGHDK and CDR2 SYGVNS. In nucleotides, the CDR3 is TGTGCCAGCAGTGAGCGACTTGAAAAACTGTTTTTT. The encoded protein is CASSERLEKLFF. The variable domain in full, completed from reference TRBV25-1 and TRBJ1-4, reads EADIYQTPRYLVIGTGKKITLECSQTMGHDKMYWYQQDPGMELHLIHYSYGVNSTEKGDLSSESTVSRIRTEHFPLTLESARPSHTSQYLCASSERLEKLFFGSGTQLSVL.

As for this clone: The sample has other DNA sequences that encode this CDR3 too. The chain employs TRBV24-1 and TRBJ1-4, with TRBD1 matching 9 bases. Germline CDR1 is KGHDR and CDR2 is SFDVKD. The CDR3 spans 15 residues. The ends lost 4 bases at V and 8 bases at J; junction bases unmatched: 7. The DNA for the CDR3 is TGTGCCACCAGTGACCCTGGGACAGGGAGAGAAAAACTGTTTTTT. This encodes CATSDPGTGREKLFF.

Remarks on this clone: Other DNA sequences in the sample encode the same CDR3. The rearrangement uses TRBV9 and TRBJ1-6, with a weak D call TRBD1 (5 bases). Trimming left V 2 bases short and J 6 bases short, with 9 bases between. Looked up from germline, CDR1 is SGDLS and CDR2 is YYNGEE. The CDR3 runs 14 residues. The CDR3 region has the DNA TGTGCCAGCAGCGTTGGGGGAGGTAATTCACCCCTCCACTTT. This sequence encodes CASSVGGGNSPLHF.

The chain is built from TRBV28 and TRBJ1-6; D unresolved. V lost 3 bases to trimming and J lost 7 bases, with 19 bases between them. The CDR3 sequence is 17 residues long. Germline V gives CDR1 MDHEN, CDR2 SYDVKM. CDR3 in amino acids: CASSLGEIWGRNSPLHF. Here the CDR3 DNA reads TGTGCCAGCAGTTTGGGAGAAATCTGGGGTAGGAATTCACCCCTCCACTTT.

This chain connects TRBV6-5 to TRBJ2-7; D is possibly TRBD2 (5 bases). Trimming shortened V by 10 bases and J by 6 bases, and 13 bases separated the two germline ends. CDR1 and CDR2 (germline): MNHEY, SVGAGI. The CDR3 length is 11 residues. Here the CDR3 reads CATQVGAEQYF. CDR3 nucleotide sequence: TGTGCCACCCAGGTGGGAGCCGAGCAGTACTTC.

The V and J genes are TRBV5-1 and TRBJ2-7; maybe TRBD1 (5 bases). CDR1 is SGHRS, CDR2 YFSETQ, per germline. V lost 2 bases and J lost 4, with 7 bases in between. The CDR3 has 12 amino acids. The CDR3 nucleotides are TGCGCCAGCAGCTTAAACAGGTACGAGCAGTACTTC. Its translation: CASSLNRYEQYF.

The gene calls are TRBV19 and TRBJ1-5; D is unresolved. The CDR3 loop spans 15 amino acids. Looked up from germline, CDR1 is LNHDA and CDR2 is SQIVND (reference sequence). Trimming removed 6 bases from V and 2 bases from J, with 14 bases in between. The CDR3 here is CASSSLSLGNQPQHF. Here the CDR3 DNA reads TGTGCCAGTAGCTCACTCTCTCTTGGCAATCAGCCCCAGCATTTT.

CDR3 DNA sequence: TGTGCCAGCAGCGTCTCCGGGACAGGGATCACCGGGGAGCTGTTTTTT. The encoded protein is CASSVSGTGITGELFF. V is TRBV9 and J is TRBJ2-2; 9 bases are a match to TRBD1. The germline gives CDR1 SGDLS, CDR2 YYNGEE. V was clipped by 2 bases and J by 4 bases; unmatched bases: 6. The CDR3 is 16 amino acids.

This clone has more than one count but fewer than ten. The chain has TRBV19 and TRBJ1-5; D is possibly TRBD1 (6 bases). The ends were cut back, 5 bases at V and 5 bases at J, with 10 bases in the middle. CDR1 LNHDA and CDR2 SQIVND come from the germline V gene (reference sequence). This CDR3 is built from 13 residues. The CDR3 bases are TGTGCCAGTAGTCTTGAGGGGGATCAGCCCCAGCATTTT. As protein: CASSLEGDQPQHF.

The rearrangement joins TRBV30 to TRBJ2-1; D is possibly TRBD2 (5 bases). Germline CDR1 and CDR2: GTSNPN and SVGIG (reference sequence). Trimming cost V 2 bases and J 8 bases, with 13 bases left between them. This CDR3 has 13 amino acids. The CDR3 bases are TGTGCCTGGAGTCCCCAGCGGCCAGATGAGCAGTTCTTC. Its translation is CAWSPQRPDEQFF.

The chain joins TRBV24-1 to TRBJ2-3, with TRBD2 matching 7 bases. CDR1 is KGHDR, CDR2 SFDVKD, per germline. CDR3 length: 12 amino acids. With 10 bases clipped from V and 5 bases from J, the junction kept 5 bases outside the gene matches. The CDR3 coding sequence is TGTGCCACAGGGACTACCCGAGATACGCAGTATTTT. It is translated as CATGTTRDTQYF.

This clone was recorded only once. The gene calls are TRBV7-6 and TRBJ2-1, with 9 bases aligning to TRBD1. J gave up 7 bases and V 3 bases, and 7 bases lay outside the gene matches. This CDR3 is 15 amino acids long. Germline CDR1 is SGHVS and CDR2 is FNYEAQ. The CDR3 loop reads CASSFEQGAGNEQFF. As DNA, the CDR3 is TGTGCCAGCAGCTTTGAACAGGGGGCTGGTAATGAGCAGTTCTTC. Looking up the rest from reference TRBV7-6 and TRBJ2-1 gives the full variable domain: GAGVSQSPRYKVTKRGQDVALRCDPISGHVSLYWYRQALGQGPEFLTYFNYEAQQDKSGLPNDRFSAERPEGSISTLTIQRTEQRDSAMYRCASSFEQGAGNEQFFGPGTRLTVL.

This clone was observed a few times. The chain combines TRBV19 with TRBJ1-6; D not resolved. This CDR3 comprises 18 residues. V shed 3 bases and J shed 7 bases, with 22 bases lying between them. Per germline, CDR1 LNHDA and CDR2 SQIVND (reference sequence). CDR3 in amino acids: CASSIASRGRSKNSPLHF. The CDR3 coding sequence is TGTGCCAGTAGTATTGCAAGTCGGGGTCGCAGTAAGAATTCACCCCTCCACTTT.

This CDR3 is CASSPGGVMRGNTIYF. The CDR3 nucleotides are TGTGCCAGCAGCCCCGGCGGGGTGATGAGAGGAAACACCATATATTTT. The chain links TRBV5-4 to TRBJ1-3; no firm D call. Germline lookup yields CDR1 SGHNT and CDR2 YYREEE (reference sequence). There are 16 residues in the CDR3. Deletions cut 4 bases from V and 4 bases from J, with 18 bases between. Together with reference TRBV5-4 and TRBJ1-3, the CDR3 gives the full variable domain: ETGVTQSPTHLIKTRGQQVTLRCSSQSGHNTVSWYQQALGQGPQFIFQYYREEENGRGNFPPRFSGLQFPNYSSELNVNALELDDSALYLCASSPGGVMRGNTIYFGEGSWLTVV.

This clone has only one observation. The rearrangement joins TRBV5-1 to TRBJ2-1, with a possible D match to TRBD1 (6 bases). This CDR3 is 14 amino acids long. Germline V gives CDR1 SGHRS, CDR2 YFSETQ. V was trimmed by 0 bases and J by 7 bases, leaving 11 bases between them. CDR3 region: CASSLGGGRNEQFF. In DNA, the CDR3 is TGCGCCAGCAGCTTGGGAGGGGGTAGAAATGAGCAGTTCTTC.

The V gene is TRBV7-6, the J gene TRBJ2-2; 9 nucleotides align to TRBD2. The CDR3 totals 16 residues. Germline loops: CDR1 SGHVS, CDR2 FNYEAQ. V shed 5 bases, J shed 6 bases, and the junction held 10 bases outside the gene matches. CDR3 DNA: TGTGCCAGCAGCCAGAGTGGCGGGGGGGCCGCCGGGGAGCTGTTTTTT. The encoded protein is CASSQSGGGAAGELFF. Full variable domain (outside the CDR3, taken from reference TRBV7-6 and TRBJ2-2): GAGVSQSPRYKVTKRGQDVALRCDPISGHVSLYWYRQALGQGPEFLTYFNYEAQQDKSGLPNDRFSAERPEGSISTLTIQRTEQRDSAMYRCASSQSGGGAAGELFFGEGSRLTVL.